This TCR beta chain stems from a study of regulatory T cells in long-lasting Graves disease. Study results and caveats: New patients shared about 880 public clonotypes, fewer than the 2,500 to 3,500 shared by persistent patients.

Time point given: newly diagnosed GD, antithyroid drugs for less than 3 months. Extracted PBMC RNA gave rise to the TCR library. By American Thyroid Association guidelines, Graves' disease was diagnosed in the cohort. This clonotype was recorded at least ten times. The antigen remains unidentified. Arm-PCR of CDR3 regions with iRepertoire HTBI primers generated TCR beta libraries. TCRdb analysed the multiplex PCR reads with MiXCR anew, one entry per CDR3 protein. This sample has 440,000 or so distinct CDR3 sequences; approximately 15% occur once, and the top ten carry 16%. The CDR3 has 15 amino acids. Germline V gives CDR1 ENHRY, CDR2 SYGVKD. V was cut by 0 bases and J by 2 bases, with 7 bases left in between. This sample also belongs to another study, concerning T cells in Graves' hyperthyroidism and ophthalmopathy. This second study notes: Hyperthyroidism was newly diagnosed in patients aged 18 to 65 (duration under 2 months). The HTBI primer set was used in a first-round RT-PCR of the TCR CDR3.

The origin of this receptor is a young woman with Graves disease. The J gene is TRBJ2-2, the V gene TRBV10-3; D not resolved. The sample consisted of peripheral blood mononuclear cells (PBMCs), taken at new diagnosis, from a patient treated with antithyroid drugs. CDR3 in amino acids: CAISESDGNTGELFF. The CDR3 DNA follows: TGTGCCATCAGTGAGTCGGACGGAAACACCGGGGAGCTGTTTTTT.